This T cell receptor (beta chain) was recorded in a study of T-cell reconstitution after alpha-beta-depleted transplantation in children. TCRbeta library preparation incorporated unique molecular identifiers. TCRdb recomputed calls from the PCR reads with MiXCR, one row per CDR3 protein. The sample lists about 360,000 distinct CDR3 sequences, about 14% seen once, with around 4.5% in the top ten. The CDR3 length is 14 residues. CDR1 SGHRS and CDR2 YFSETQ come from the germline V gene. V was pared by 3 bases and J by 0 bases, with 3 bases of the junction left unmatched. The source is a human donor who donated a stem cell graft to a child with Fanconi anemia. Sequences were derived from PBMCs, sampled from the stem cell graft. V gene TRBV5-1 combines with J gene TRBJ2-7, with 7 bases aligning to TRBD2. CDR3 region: CASSSRGNSYEQYF. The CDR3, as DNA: TGCGCCAGCAGCTCGCGGGGGAACTCCTACGAGCAGTACTTC.